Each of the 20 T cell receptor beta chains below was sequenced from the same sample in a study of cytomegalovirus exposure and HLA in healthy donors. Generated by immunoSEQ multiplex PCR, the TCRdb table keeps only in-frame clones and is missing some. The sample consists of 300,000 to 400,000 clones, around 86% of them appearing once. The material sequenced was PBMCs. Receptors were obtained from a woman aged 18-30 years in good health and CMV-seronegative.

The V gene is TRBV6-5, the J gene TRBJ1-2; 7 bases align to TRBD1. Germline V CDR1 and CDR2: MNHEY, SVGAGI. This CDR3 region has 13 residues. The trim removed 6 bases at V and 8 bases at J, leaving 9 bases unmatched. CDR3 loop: CASSPRQGEGYTF. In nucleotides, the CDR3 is TGTGCCAGCAGCCCCAGACAGGGAGAAGGCTACACCTTC.

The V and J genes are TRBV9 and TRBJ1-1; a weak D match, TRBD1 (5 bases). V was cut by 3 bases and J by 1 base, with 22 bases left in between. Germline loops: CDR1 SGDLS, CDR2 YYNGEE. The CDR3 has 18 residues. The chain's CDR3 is CASSANPLAGYPNTEAFF. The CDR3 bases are TGTGCCAGCAGCGCGAACCCCTTGGCAGGGTACCCGAACACTGAAGCTTTCTTT.

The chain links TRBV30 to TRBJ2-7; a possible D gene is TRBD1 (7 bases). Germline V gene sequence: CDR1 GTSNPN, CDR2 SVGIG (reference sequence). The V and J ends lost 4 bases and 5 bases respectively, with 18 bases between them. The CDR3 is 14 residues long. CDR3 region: CAWNYGTAGHEQYF. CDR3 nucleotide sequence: TGTGCCTGGAACTACGGGACAGCGGGCCACGAGCAGTACTTC.

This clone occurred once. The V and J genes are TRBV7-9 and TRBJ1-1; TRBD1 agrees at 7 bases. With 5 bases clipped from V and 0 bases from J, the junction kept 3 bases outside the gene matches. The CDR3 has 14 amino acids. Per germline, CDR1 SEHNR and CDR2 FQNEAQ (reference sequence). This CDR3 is CASSPRGMNTEAFF. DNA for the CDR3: TGTGCCAGCAGCCCCAGGGGGATGAACACTGAAGCTTTCTTT.

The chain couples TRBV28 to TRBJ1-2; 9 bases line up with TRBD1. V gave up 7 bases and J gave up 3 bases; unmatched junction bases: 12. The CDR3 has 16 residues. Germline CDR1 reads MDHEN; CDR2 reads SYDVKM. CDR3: CASNLVGDRVYYGYTF. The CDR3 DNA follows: TGTGCCAGCAACCTCGTGGGGGACAGGGTATACTATGGCTACACCTTC.

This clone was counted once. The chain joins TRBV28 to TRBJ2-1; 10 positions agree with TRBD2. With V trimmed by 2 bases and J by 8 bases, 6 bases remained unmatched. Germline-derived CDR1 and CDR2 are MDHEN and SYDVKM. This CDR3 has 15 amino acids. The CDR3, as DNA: TGTGCCAGCAGTTTACCTCTAGCGGGAGTCGATGAGCAGTTCTTC. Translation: CASSLPLAGVDEQFF.

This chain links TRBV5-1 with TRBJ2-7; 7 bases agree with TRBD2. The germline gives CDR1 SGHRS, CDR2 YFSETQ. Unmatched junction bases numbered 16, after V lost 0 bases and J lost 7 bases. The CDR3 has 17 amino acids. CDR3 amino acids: CASSLDSERGPMREQYF. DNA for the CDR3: TGCGCCAGCAGCTTGGATTCGGAGCGGGGACCCATGAGGGAGCAGTACTTC.

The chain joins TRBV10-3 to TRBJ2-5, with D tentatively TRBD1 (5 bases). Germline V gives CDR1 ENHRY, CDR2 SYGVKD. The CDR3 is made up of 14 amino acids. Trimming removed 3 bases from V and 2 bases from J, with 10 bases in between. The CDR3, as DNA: TGTGCCATCAGTGAAAGGGGCCCGCAAGAGACCCAGTACTTC. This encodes CAISERGPQETQYF.

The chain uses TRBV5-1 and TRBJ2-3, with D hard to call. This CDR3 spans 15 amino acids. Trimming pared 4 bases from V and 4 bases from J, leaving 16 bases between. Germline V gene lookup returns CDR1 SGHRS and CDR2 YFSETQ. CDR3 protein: CASSPPSGSSDTQYF. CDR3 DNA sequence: TGCGCCAGCAGCCCACCCTCCGGGTCCTCAGATACGCAGTATTTT.

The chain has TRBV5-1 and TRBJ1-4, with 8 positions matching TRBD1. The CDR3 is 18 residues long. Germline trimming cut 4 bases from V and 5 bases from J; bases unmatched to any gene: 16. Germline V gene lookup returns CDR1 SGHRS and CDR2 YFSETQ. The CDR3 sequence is CASSETHIFQGANEKLFF. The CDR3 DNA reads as TGCGCCAGCAGCGAGACGCATATTTTCCAGGGGGCCAATGAAAAACTGTTTTTT.

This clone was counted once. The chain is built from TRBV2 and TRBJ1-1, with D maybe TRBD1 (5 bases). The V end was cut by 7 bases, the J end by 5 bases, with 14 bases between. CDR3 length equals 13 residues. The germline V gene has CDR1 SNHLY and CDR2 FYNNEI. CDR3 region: CASKVLGRTEAFF. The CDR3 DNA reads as TGTGCCAGCAAAGTGTTGGGGCGAACTGAAGCTTTCTTT.

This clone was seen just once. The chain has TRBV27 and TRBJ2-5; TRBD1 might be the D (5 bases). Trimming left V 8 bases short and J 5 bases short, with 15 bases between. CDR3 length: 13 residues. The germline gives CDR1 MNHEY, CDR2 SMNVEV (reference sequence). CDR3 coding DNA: TGTGCCAGCGGTAGGGGTGGTACGGAGACCCAGTACTTC. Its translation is CASGRGGTETQYF.

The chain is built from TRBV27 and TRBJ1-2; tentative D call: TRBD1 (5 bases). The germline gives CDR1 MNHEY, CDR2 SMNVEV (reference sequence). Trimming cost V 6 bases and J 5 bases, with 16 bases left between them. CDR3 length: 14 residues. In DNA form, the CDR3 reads TGTGCCAGCAGATTCGATGGACAAGAGTATGGCTACACCTTC. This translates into CASRFDGQEYGYTF.

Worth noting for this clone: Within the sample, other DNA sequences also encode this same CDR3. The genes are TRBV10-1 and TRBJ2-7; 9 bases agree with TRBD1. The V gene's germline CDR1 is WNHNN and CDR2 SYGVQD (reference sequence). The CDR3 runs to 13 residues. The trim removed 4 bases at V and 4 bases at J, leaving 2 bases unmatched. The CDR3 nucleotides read TGCGCCAGCAGTGGGGACAGGGTGTACGAGCAGTACTTC. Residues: CASSGDRVYEQYF.

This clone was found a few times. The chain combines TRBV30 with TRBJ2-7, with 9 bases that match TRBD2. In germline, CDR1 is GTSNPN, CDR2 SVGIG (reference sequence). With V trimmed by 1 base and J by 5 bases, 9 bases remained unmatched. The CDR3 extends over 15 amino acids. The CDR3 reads CAWSGGGGRVDEQYF. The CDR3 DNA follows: TGTGCCTGGAGTGGAGGCGGCGGGAGGGTAGACGAGCAGTACTTC. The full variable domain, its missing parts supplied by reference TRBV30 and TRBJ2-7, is SQTIHQWPATLVQPVGSPLSLECTVEGTSNPNLYWYRQAAGRGLQLLFYSVGIGQISSEVPQNLSASRPQDRQFILSSKKLLLSDSGFYLCAWSGGGGRVDEQYFGPGTRLTVT.

The chain's CDR3 is CASSLAGLGGYTF. Here the CDR3 DNA reads TGCGCCAGCAGCTTGGCAGGGCTCGGCGGCTACACCTTC. J is TRBJ1-2 and V is TRBV5-1, with a weak D call TRBD1 (5 bases). This CDR3 has 13 residues. V was shortened by 0 bases and J by 8 bases, with 11 bases between the two germline ends. From germline, CDR1 is SGHRS and CDR2 YFSETQ.

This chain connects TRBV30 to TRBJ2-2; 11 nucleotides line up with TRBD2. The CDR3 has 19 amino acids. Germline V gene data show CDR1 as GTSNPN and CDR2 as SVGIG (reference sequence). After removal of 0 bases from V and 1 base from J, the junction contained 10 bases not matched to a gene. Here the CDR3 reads CAWSVLASGRSWNTGELFF. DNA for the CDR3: TGTGCCTGGAGTGTACTGGCTAGCGGGAGGTCCTGGAACACCGGGGAGCTGTTTTTT.

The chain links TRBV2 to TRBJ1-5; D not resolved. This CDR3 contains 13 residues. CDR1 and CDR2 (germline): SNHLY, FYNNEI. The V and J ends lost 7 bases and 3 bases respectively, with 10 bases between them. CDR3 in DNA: TGTGCCAGCACGTTGCGGGACAATCAGCCCCAGCATTTT. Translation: CASTLRDNQPQHF.

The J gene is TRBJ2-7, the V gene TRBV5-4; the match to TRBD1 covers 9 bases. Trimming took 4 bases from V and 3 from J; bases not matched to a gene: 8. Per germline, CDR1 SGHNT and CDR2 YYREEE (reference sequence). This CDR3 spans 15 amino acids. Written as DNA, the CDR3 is TGTGCCAGCAGCCAGGACAGGGGAACTGACTACGAGCAGTACTTC. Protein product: CASSQDRGTDYEQYF.

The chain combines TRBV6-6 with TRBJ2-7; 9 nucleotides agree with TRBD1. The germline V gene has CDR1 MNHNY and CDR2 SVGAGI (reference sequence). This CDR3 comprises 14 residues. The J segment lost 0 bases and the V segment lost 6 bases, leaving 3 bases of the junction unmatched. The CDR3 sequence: CASRPGQGSYEQYF. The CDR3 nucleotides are TGTGCCAGCAGACCGGGACAGGGCTCCTACGAGCAGTACTTC.